These T cell receptor beta chains were read from a single sample in a study of blood T cell repertoires in COVID-19. Sequencing used immunoSEQ multiplex PCR; TCRdb keeps in-frame clones, though not all of them. This table has roughly 150,000 clones, approximately 80% appearing once. Sequenced input: peripheral blood. Source of these receptors: a woman aged 50 to 65 in a cohort sampled during active or convalescent COVID-19. CDR3s include the opening cysteine and the closing phenylalanine or tryptophan. The order of the fields is D gene, J gene, V gene, CDR3 length, clone size, CDR3 protein, CDR3 DNA. D genes are given only for firm matches. Expanded clones are given a class, and other clones once, few, many or no size at all.

TRBD1,TRBJ1-6,TRBV7-9,15,-,CASSLTGTGPSPLHF,TGTGCCAGCAGCTTGACCGGGACAGGTCCTTCACCCCTCCACTTT
TRBD2,TRBJ2-5,TRBV12-3/TRBV12-4,13,-,CASSLMGGETQYF,TGTGCCAGCAGTTTAATGGGAGGGGAGACCCAGTACTTC
TRBD2,TRBJ2-7,TRBV29-1,14,-,CSVVRGGGAHEQYF,TGCAGCGTTGTTAGGGGCGGGGGGGCCCACGAGCAGTACTTC
-,TRBJ2-1,TRBV18,12,-,CASSPSGSEQFF,TGTGCCAGCTCACCGTCGGGGAGTGAGCAGTTCTTC
-,TRBJ2-3,TRBV2,16,-,CASSVEGGASTDTQYF,TGTGCCAGCAGTGTAGAGGGCGGGGCTAGCACAGATACGCAGTATTTT
-,TRBJ1-2,TRBV30,11,-,CAWRRYYGYTF,TGTGCCTGGAGACGGTACTATGGCTACACCTTC
TRBD1,TRBJ1-3,TRBV19,14,-,CASSLQGLENTIYF,TGTGCCAGTAGTTTACAGGGGTTGGAAAACACCATATATTTT
-,TRBJ1-1,TRBV6-5,14,-,CATRIRDMNTEAFF,TGTGCCACGAGAATACGAGACATGAACACTGAAGCTTTCTTT
-,TRBJ1-2,TRBV2,11,-,CASSDSYGYTF,TGTGCCAGCAGTGATAGCTATGGCTACACCTTC
TRBD1,TRBJ1-4,TRBV25-1,14,-,CASSQGAGVEKLFF,TGTGCCAGCAGTCAGGGGGCCGGGGTAGAAAAACTGTTTTTT
TRBD2,TRBJ2-1,TRBV6-6,11,-,CASRTSDEQFF,TGTGCCAGCAGGACTAGCGATGAGCAGTTCTTC
-,TRBJ1-4,TRBV18,14,-,CASSPPSYREKLFF,TGTGCCAGCTCACCACCGAGTTACCGGGAAAAACTGTTTTTT
TRBD1,TRBJ1-6,TRBV7-3,16,-,CASSDRDRGSNSPLHF,TGTGCCAGCAGCGACCGGGACAGGGGCTCTAATTCACCCCTCCACTTT
-,TRBJ1-3,TRBV21-1,18,-,CASSIFPAPDYSGNTIYF,TGTGCCAGCAGCATCTTTCCCGCGCCGGACTACTCTGGAAACACCATATATTTT
-,TRBJ2-5,TRBV5-4,12,-,CASSLAKETQYF,TGTGCCAGCAGCTTAGCGAAAGAGACCCAGTACTTC
-,TRBJ2-1,TRBV29-1,14,few,CSVDQGSSYNEQFF,TGCAGCGTTGATCAGGGGAGCTCCTACAATGAGCAGTTCTTC